These 20 T cell receptor beta chains came from one sample sequenced in a study of PD-L1 blockade in urothelial cancer. This table comes from immunoSEQ multiplex PCR, and its TCRdb copy is limited to in-frame clones, with some not included. The repertoire holds 25,000 to 30,000 clones, around 87% seen once, with approximately 2% in the top ten. The sequences come from PBMCs, collected around atezolizumab (anti-PD-L1) treatment. These receptor sequences come from a man aged 45-65 years with urothelial cancer.

The genes are TRBV7-3 and TRBJ2-2; D is ambiguous. V lost 5 bases to trimming and J lost 4 bases, with 11 bases between them. Germline values: CDR1 SGHTA, CDR2 FQGTGA. This CDR3 region has 14 residues. This CDR3 is CASSPDEVTGELFF. DNA of the CDR3: TGTGCCAGCAGCCCAGACGAGGTCACCGGGGAGCTGTTTTTT.

This rearrangement joins TRBV6-5 to TRBJ2-3; D is ambiguous. The CDR3 covers 13 residues. Germline V gene sequence: CDR1 MNHEY, CDR2 SVGAGI. Trimming took off 2 bases at V and 6 bases at J, with 9 bases between the two ends. The CDR3 bases are TGTGCCAGCAGTTACGGCCTCAGGGATACGCAGTATTTT. Translated, it gives CASSYGLRDTQYF.

V usage is TRBV7-3 and J usage is TRBJ1-2; D may be TRBD1 (6 bases). The CDR3 is 13 residues long. CDR1 is SGHTA, CDR2 FQGTGA, per germline. Trimming removed 8 bases from V and 5 bases from J, with 15 bases in between. The CDR3 region is CASSERGGYGYTF. The CDR3 nucleotides read TGTGCCAGCTCGGAAAGGGGGGGATATGGCTACACCTTC.

The chain has TRBV5-6 and TRBJ2-5; a weak D match, TRBD1 (6 bases). CDR3 length equals 14 residues. The V gene's germline CDR1 is SGHDT and CDR2 YYEEEE. The V end lost 1 base, the J end lost 4 bases, and 11 bases lay between the germline ends. The CDR3 here is CASSLRGGTETQYF. The CDR3 region has the DNA TGTGCCAGCAGCTTGAGAGGGGGAACAGAGACCCAGTACTTC.

The rearrangement links TRBV29-1 to TRBJ1-4, with D maybe TRBD1 (5 bases). V lost 3 bases, J lost 8 bases, and 13 bases lay in between. The CDR3 consists of 13 residues. Germline values: CDR1 SQVTM, CDR2 ANQGSEA. The CDR3 spells CSVDSGREEKLFF. Here the CDR3 DNA reads TGCAGCGTTGATTCGGGGCGGGAAGAAAAACTGTTTTTT.

The chain recombines TRBV4-2 with TRBJ2-5; 10 bases align to TRBD2. In germline, CDR1 is LGHNA, CDR2 YNFKEQ. The CDR3 loop spans 18 amino acids. V was clipped by 4 bases and J by 3 bases; unmatched bases: 14. CDR3 in DNA: TGTGCCAGCAGCCTAAGGGGCGCTAGCGGGGGCCCGGAAGAGACCCAGTACTTC. Encoded protein: CASSLRGASGGPEETQYF.

The chain joins TRBV10-1 to TRBJ2-1; D not resolved. CDR3 length equals 17 residues. Germline CDR1 WNHNN, CDR2 SYGVQD (reference sequence). Trimming removed 0 bases from V and 0 bases from J, with 12 bases in between. DNA of the CDR3: TGCGCCAGCAGTGAGTCTGGTTCGACATTCTCCTACAATGAGCAGTTCTTC. Residues: CASSESGSTFSYNEQFF.

V and J are TRBV5-5 and TRBJ1-4, with D possibly matching TRBD1 (6 bases). This CDR3 comprises 14 residues. CDR1 SGHKS and CDR2 YYEKEE come from the germline V gene (reference sequence). V was trimmed by 1 base and J by 12 bases, leaving 16 bases between them. The chain's CDR3 is CASSLPSGGGQLFF. CDR3 DNA: TGTGCCAGCAGCTTGCCATCCGGGGGGGGGCAACTGTTTTTT.

The CDR3 loop reads CASSQVAGGYNTGELFF. The CDR3 region has the DNA TGTGCCAGCAGCCAAGTAGCGGGGGGTTACAACACCGGGGAGCTGTTTTTT. This chain connects TRBV4-2 to TRBJ2-2; 10 bases align to TRBD2. Losses at the gene ends were 1 base for V and 2 bases for J; bases not matched to a gene: 4. This CDR3 contains 17 residues. The germline V gene has CDR1 LGHNA and CDR2 YNFKEQ.

The V gene is TRBV11-2, the J gene TRBJ2-7; the D gene is possibly TRBD1 (5 bases). The CDR3 has 15 amino acids. V was clipped by 0 bases and J by 6 bases, with 15 bases between them. CDR1 and CDR2 from the germline V gene are SGHAT and FQNNGV. CDR3 DNA: TGTGCCAGCAGCTTAGAAGGGGCGACAGTCTCCGAGCAGTACTTC. Translation: CASSLEGATVSEQYF.

This clone was detected once. The chain combines TRBV5-4 with TRBJ2-2, with a tentative D call TRBD1 (5 bases). Germline-derived CDR1 and CDR2 are SGHNT and YYREEE (reference sequence). There are 16 residues in the CDR3. Trimming left V 3 bases short and J 1 base short, with 13 bases between. CDR3 protein: CASSSWGSRNTGELFF. CDR3 sequence (DNA): TGTGCCAGCAGCTCCTGGGGCAGCCGGAACACCGGGGAGCTGTTTTTT.

V gene TRBV12-5 combines with J gene TRBJ1-5, with 8 bases that match TRBD1. Germline assignment: CDR1 LGHNT and CDR2 FRNRAP. V shed 1 base and J 7 bases; nucleotides not matched to a gene: 0. CDR3 length equals 13 residues. The CDR3 region has the DNA TGTGCTAGTGGTTTGGACAGGGGGCAGCCCCAGCATTTT. This encodes CASGLDRGQPQHF.

This sequence joins TRBV18 and TRBJ2-1, with TRBD2 matching over 10 bases. Germline-derived CDR1 and CDR2 are KGHSH and LQKENI. V trimming: 1 base; J trimming: 2 bases; junction bases outside the gene matches: 5. The CDR3 is made up of 17 amino acids. CDR3 amino acids: CASSPLLAGSPYNEQFF. The CDR3 bases are TGTGCCAGCTCACCACTACTAGCGGGGAGTCCCTACAATGAGCAGTTCTTC.

The chain joins TRBV10-1 to TRBJ2-1; 8 positions match TRBD2. Germline CDR1 and CDR2: WNHNN and SYGVQD (reference sequence). Trimming took 2 bases from V and 9 from J; bases not matched to a gene: 9. The CDR3 is 15 amino acids. CDR3 loop: CASSETAGGGSEQFF. CDR3 nucleotides: TGCGCCAGCAGTGAGACGGCGGGAGGAGGTTCTGAGCAGTTCTTC.

The chain combines TRBV9 with TRBJ2-7; 10 bases match TRBD1. Germline CDR1 and CDR2: SGDLS and YYNGEE. This CDR3 contains 16 residues. The ends lost 3 bases at V and 6 bases at J; junction bases unmatched: 12. CDR3: CASSEGSGQGTSEQYF. The DNA of the CDR3 is TGTGCCAGCAGCGAGGGGTCGGGACAGGGGACCTCCGAGCAGTACTTC.

The rearrangement joins TRBV5-1 to TRBJ2-1, with 12 bases aligning to TRBD2. V lost 4 bases to trimming and J lost 3 bases; unmatched junction nucleotides: 17. The CDR3 totals 20 residues. Germline V CDR1 and CDR2: SGHRS, YFSETQ. The CDR3 DNA is TGCGCCAGCAGCAGGGAGGGACTAGCGGGCATCAGTTCCCTCTACAATGAGCAGTTCTTC. This sequence encodes CASSREGLAGISSLYNEQFF. The complete variable domain, with remaining parts taken from reference TRBV5-1 and TRBJ2-1, reads KAGVTQTPRYLIKTRGQQVTLSCSPISGHRSVSWYQQTPGQGLQFLFEYFSETQRNKGNFPGRFSGRQFSNSRSEMNVSTLELGDSALYLCASSREGLAGISSLYNEQFFGPGTRLTVL.

The sample holds one count of this clone. This chain joins TRBV5-1 and TRBJ1-1; weak D call: TRBD1 (6 bases). The CDR3 extends over 11 amino acids. V lost 8 bases, J lost 8 bases, and 13 bases lay in between. The germline CDR1 and CDR2 sequences are SGHRS and YFSETQ. Here the CDR3 reads CASTGTTEAFF. The CDR3 DNA follows: TGCGCCAGTACCGGGACAACGGAAGCTTTCTTT.

V usage is TRBV5-1 and J usage is TRBJ1-6; tentatively, D is TRBD1 (5 bases). V lost 6 bases, J lost 5 bases, and 24 bases lay in between. CDR1 and CDR2 from the germline V gene are SGHRS and YFSETQ. The CDR3 runs 18 residues. CDR3 coding DNA: TGCGCCAGCACTGAAAGGGGCATTGGCAAGGGTAATAATTCACCCCTCCACTTT. Protein: CASTERGIGKGNNSPLHF.

This clone was observed a single time. The chain employs TRBV27 and TRBJ2-7; TRBD1 matches 10 bases. CDR3 size: 14 residues. The germline CDR1 and CDR2 sequences are MNHEY and SMNVEV (reference sequence). With 6 bases clipped from V and 3 bases from J, the junction kept 5 bases outside the gene matches. The CDR3 reads CASSDRGPRYEQYF. CDR3 DNA sequence: TGTGCCAGCAGCGACAGGGGGCCCCGCTACGAGCAGTACTTC.

The gene calls are TRBV9 and TRBJ2-3; TRBD1 matches at 7 bases. CDR1 and CDR2 from the germline V gene are SGDLS and YYNGEE. This CDR3 comprises 16 residues. With V trimmed by 0 bases and J by 3 bases, 7 bases remained unmatched. The CDR3 region has the DNA TGTGCCAGCAGCGTAGATTTAGGGGGCAGGACAGATACGCAGTATTTT. It is translated as CASSVDLGGRTDTQYF.